The entry below describes one T cell receptor beta chain. J gave up 2 bases and V 2 bases, and 1 base lay outside the gene matches. Germline CDR1 and CDR2: MRHNA and SNTAGT. This CDR3 has 15 amino acids. These data are taken from a study of OX40 agonist ivuxolimab in advanced cancers. Assay used: immunoSEQ multiplex PCR; TCRdb lists only in-frame clones, some missing. The sample carries 50,000 to 65,000 clones, 75% to 95% recorded once. The sequence came from an adult with an advanced solid tumor such as melanoma, head and neck, liver or kidney cancer. Sequencing used CD4+ or CD8+ T cells sorted from blood, obtained in a trial of the OX40 agonist ivuxolimab. The chain employs TRBV6-4 and TRBJ2-1, with 9 bases aligning to TRBD2. CDR3 protein: CASSDIAGAYNEQFF. In nucleotides, the CDR3 is TGTGCCAGCAGTGACATAGCGGGGGCCTACAATGAGCAGTTCTTC.